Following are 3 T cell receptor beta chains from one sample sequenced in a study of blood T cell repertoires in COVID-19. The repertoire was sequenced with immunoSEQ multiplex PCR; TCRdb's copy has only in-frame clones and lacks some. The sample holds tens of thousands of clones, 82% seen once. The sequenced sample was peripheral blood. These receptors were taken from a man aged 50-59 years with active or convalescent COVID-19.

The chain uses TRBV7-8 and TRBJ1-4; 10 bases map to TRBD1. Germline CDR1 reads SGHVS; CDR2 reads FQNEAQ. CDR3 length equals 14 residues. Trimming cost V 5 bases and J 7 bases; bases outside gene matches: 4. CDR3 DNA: TGTGCCAGCAGCCCTCGGGACAGGGGTGAAAAACTGTTTTTT. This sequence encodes CASSPRDRGEKLFF.

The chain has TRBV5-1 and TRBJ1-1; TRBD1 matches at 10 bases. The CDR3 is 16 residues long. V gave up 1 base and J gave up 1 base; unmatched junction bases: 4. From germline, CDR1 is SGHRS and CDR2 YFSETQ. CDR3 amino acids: CASSLRTGGRNTEAFF. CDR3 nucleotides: TGCGCCAGCAGCTTGCGGACAGGGGGGAGGAACACTGAAGCTTTCTTT. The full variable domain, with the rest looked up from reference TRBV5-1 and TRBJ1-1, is KAGVTQTPRYLIKTRGQQVTLSCSPISGHRSVSWYQQTPGQGLQFLFEYFSETQRNKGNFPGRFSGRQFSNSRSEMNVSTLELGDSALYLCASSLRTGGRNTEAFFGQGTRLTVV.

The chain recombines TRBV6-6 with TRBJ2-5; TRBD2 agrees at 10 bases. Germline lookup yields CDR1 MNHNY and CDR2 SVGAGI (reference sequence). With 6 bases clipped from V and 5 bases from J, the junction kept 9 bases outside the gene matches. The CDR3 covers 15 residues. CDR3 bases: TGTGCCAGCAGCCCAACTAGCGGGGTAGGCGAGACCCAGTACTTC. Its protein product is CASSPTSGVGETQYF.